The present entry profiles one T cell receptor beta chain with its context. Its antigen target is currently unknown. Qualities for individual bases were not recorded, and no much larger clone is one base off. TCR CDR3 regions were amplified from genomic DNA by multiplex PCR using the deep immunoSEQ assay. Extracted genomic DNA from each cell subset was spread evenly across all wells of several immunoSEQ 96-well plates, with each plate serving as a replicate. For sorted subsets, each replicate PCR was loaded with approximately 190 ng genomic DNA, equivalent to 30,000 or so T cell genomes. Purified libraries were measured with a Qubit 3.0 fluorometer, size-checked on a Bioanalyzer 2100, and measured again with the KAPA Library Quantification kit. A separate single-read 150-cycle Illumina NextSeq 550 flow cell was used to sequence each immunoSEQ 96-well plate. The source study handled its data this way. The immunoSEQ output contained only junctional sequences without quality scores, so filtering could not match that applied to full-length reads. Sequences were annotated with PyIR, a Python wrapper for IgBLAST v1.9, using IMGT germline references to assign V/J genes and CDR3. Reads were removed for weak V/J assignments (E-value above 1e-6), missing CDR3, stop codons, out-of-frame junctions, or ambiguous translated residues. V3J clonotypes were defined as sequences sharing the same inferred V gene, J gene, and CDR3 amino acid sequence. Percentage overlap between repertoires was calculated by dividing the number of shared unique clonotypes by the size of the smaller repertoire. Repertoire richness was assessed with RTK rarefaction, the Chao1 estimator, and Recon v2.1 estimates of unobserved clonotypes. OLGA was used to compute generation probabilities for all TCRbeta clonotypes that the gDNA method yielded from a handful of donors. TCRdb obtained this table from immuneACCESS and retained in-frame rearrangements with V and J assigned. These tables miss some clones; where compared with another copy, unresolved V genes account for less than half of the shortfall, and the remainder is unexplained. V, J and clone size are those of that table, while D and trimming were read from the DNA. The sample table holds about 2.2 million clones, of which roughly 91% were seen once. More than 1.5% of the sample is in the top ten clones.

CD8 naive samples were obtained by positive selection for CCR7 among CD45RO-negative cells, yielding a CD45RA+CCR7+ population from which TemRA cells were excluded. Healthy HIV-negative adults with no recently reported acute infections or vaccinations were included as donors. Only Caucasian adults living in Nashville, Tennessee, USA were represented among the donors. After blood collection by leukapheresis, PBMCs were isolated using Ficoll-Histopaque density gradient centrifugation and then cryopreserved in the vapor phase of liquid nitrogen. Purity and quantity of every magnetically sorted T cell population were checked by analytical flow cytometry. From each sorted fraction, genomic DNA was isolated and quantified by UV absorbance on a Nanodrop 2000c. CDR1 LNHNV and CDR2 YYDKDF are derived from the germline V gene (reference sequence). The CDR3 spans 15 residues, from the cysteine through the phenylalanine. Only the CDR3 region is kept as DNA, spanning 45 bases read in frame from base 1. The germline ends are 13 bases apart after V is trimmed by 0 bases and J by 4 bases.

These data come from a study of shared clonotypes between healthy human individuals (TCRdb year 2020). Background for the entire study: Three men and a couple of women, aged 18 to 49 years, made up the cohort. For each donor, CD4 naive and CD4 memory were each given three plates, CD8 naive was given two plates, and CD8 memory was given one plate. To estimate repertoire size and how much clonotype sharing occurs between individuals, the study deeply sequenced the blood TCR repertoires of five healthy adults. Different laboratories and diverse techniques were used to prepare libraries and sequence TCR repertoires, to increase sequencing depth and limit assay-specific biases. Between about 0.94 and 8.9 billion PBMCs per donor were obtained by leukapheresis.

What the research found in general, with its limitations: Clonotypes shared by all four sorted-subset donors showed higher generation probabilities than non-shared clonotypes. Sharing across several donors was observed for about 5% of naive CD4, about 3.2% of naive CD8, roughly 2.3% of memory CD4, and roughly 0.4% of memory CD8 clonotypes. Because the study included only a small number of donors, the genetic and exposure-history diversity represented was limited. Naive subsets generally had larger estimated clonotype richness than memory subsets did. Sampling was restricted to blood, and TCR repertoires in tissues likely differ from the TCR repertoires found in blood. Pairwise subsampling indicated that sequencing depth was expected to affect the degree of clonotype sharing among donors. Even with the large sequencing depth, rarefaction of the sorted-subset datasets indicated that sequencing was incomplete.

Material for sequencing was naive CD8+ T cells from PBMCs. In light of the paper, this sample's cell subset or site label describes: CD45RA+CCR7+. The chain uses TRBV15 and TRBJ2-7; the D gene is possibly TRBD2, with 5 bases matching. The receptor comes from a man between 18 and 35 years old in good health. Some clones in this sample may be carry-over from other donors' samples. The nucleotides read TGTGCCACCAGCAGAGAACTTGAGGGAGTTTACGAGCAGTACTTC. It is translated as CATSRELEGVYEQYF.